These 25 T cell receptor beta chains came from one sample sequenced in a study of T cells in Graves' hyperthyroidism and ophthalmopathy. Amplification of TCR beta CDR3 regions was performed using RNA transcripts as template. Carried out on the TCR CDR3, a first-round RT-PCR used the HTBI primer set. One entry per CDR3 protein, called by TCRdb with MiXCR from the multiplex PCR reads. The sample shows approximately 500,000 distinct CDR3 sequences, under 60% of them seen only once. Material for sequencing was peripheral blood or thyroid tissue (not recorded which). Receptors were obtained from a woman between 18 and 29 years old with Graves' hyperthyroidism.

This clonotype was picked up many times. The V gene is TRBV25-1, the J gene TRBJ2-3; the D is unclear. The CDR3 covers 12 residues. Trimming removed 1 base at V and 3 bases at J, with 2 bases between. Germline-derived CDR1 and CDR2 are MGHDK and SYGVNS. The CDR3 loop is CASSEFTDTQYF. CDR3 bases: TGTGCCAGCAGTGAATTTACAGATACGCAGTATTTT.

Concerning this clonotype: A read error is possible here, since a much larger clone lies one base away. The V and J genes are TRBV7-3 and TRBJ1-2, with TRBD1 matching 11 bases. Germline lookup yields CDR1 SGHTA and CDR2 FQGTGA. The CDR3 consists of 15 residues. CDR3 sequence reads: CACSLGQGVVYGYTF. The CDR3 DNA reads as TGTGCCTGCAGCTTGGGACAGGGGGTCGTCTATGGCTACACCTTC.

The V call is TRBV10-1, the J call TRBJ2-7; possible D gene TRBD2, 6 bases. Looked up from germline, CDR1 is WNHNN and CDR2 is SYGVQD (reference sequence). This CDR3 has 15 residues. V dropped 2 bases and J dropped 1 base, with 12 bases sitting between them. CDR3: CASSEGAGTSYEQYF. Here the CDR3 DNA reads TGCGCCAGCAGTGAGGGTGCGGGAACGTCCTACGAGCAGTACTTC.

This clonotype was found many times. The chain couples TRBV27 to TRBJ2-5; D not resolved. The CDR3 is made up of 13 amino acids. Germline V gene lookup returns CDR1 MNHEY and CDR2 SMNVEV (reference sequence). V was cut by 3 bases and J by 5 bases, with 10 bases left in between. Here the CDR3 reads CASSFGESETQYF. CDR3 in DNA: TGTGCCAGCAGTTTCGGAGAGTCGGAGACCCAGTACTTC.

This clonotype came up many times. The chain recombines TRBV19 with TRBJ1-5; D is unresolved. Germline V gene data show CDR1 as LNHDA and CDR2 as SQIVND (reference sequence). V dropped 7 bases and J dropped 1 base, with 17 bases sitting between them. The CDR3 covers 16 residues. Here the CDR3 reads CASNPKVGVSNQPQHF. In DNA, the CDR3 is TGTGCCAGTAACCCGAAGGTGGGAGTCAGCAATCAGCCCCAGCATTTT.

This clonotype was picked up many times. In nucleotides, the CDR3 is TGTGCCACCAGCAGAGACCCTTATAACTATGGCTACACCTTC. This encodes CATSRDPYNYGYTF. The V gene is TRBV15, the J gene TRBJ1-2, with D hard to call. Trimming pared 0 bases from V and 1 base from J, leaving 6 bases between. The CDR3 runs to 14 residues. The germline gives CDR1 LNHNV, CDR2 YYDKDF (reference sequence). Full variable domain (outside the CDR3, taken from reference TRBV15 and TRBJ1-2): DAMVIQNPRYQVTQFGKPVTLSCSQTLNHNVMYWYQQKSSQAPKLLFHYYDKDFNNEADTPDNFQSRRPNTSFCFLDIRSPGLGDTAMYLCATSRDPYNYGYTFGSGTRLTVV.

This clonotype was seen repeatedly, ten times or more. The chain is built from TRBV7-9 and TRBJ2-7; the D call may be TRBD1 or TRBD2 (5 bases each). Trimming took off 2 bases at V and 2 bases at J, with 13 bases between the two ends. The CDR3 consists of 15 residues. From germline, CDR1 is SEHNR and CDR2 FQNEAQ (reference sequence). The CDR3 protein is CASSLFRMGPYEQYF. The DNA for the CDR3 is TGTGCCAGCAGCTTATTCCGGATGGGACCCTACGAGCAGTACTTC.

The table lists this clonotype with a few counts. The chain links TRBV24-1 to TRBJ1-6; TRBD1 matches at 8 bases. V shed 3 bases and J 7 bases; nucleotides not matched to a gene: 7. The germline gives CDR1 KGHDR, CDR2 SFDVKD. The CDR3 is 16 amino acids. The CDR3 protein is CATSDTVRQGNSPLHF. The CDR3 nucleotides are TGTGCCACCAGTGATACGGTTCGACAGGGGAATTCACCCCTCCACTTT.

The rearrangement joins TRBV20-1 to TRBJ1-5; D is uncertain. Trimming cost V 5 bases and J 8 bases, with 10 bases left between them. CDR1 and CDR2 (germline): DFQATT, SNEGSKA (reference sequence). The CDR3 runs 11 residues. The CDR3 loop is CSAAYGEPQHF. DNA for the CDR3: TGCAGTGCTGCCTATGGAGAGCCCCAGCATTTT.

This clonotype showed up just once. The chain recombines TRBV15 with TRBJ1-2, with TRBD1 as a possible D gene (6 bases). Germline lookup yields CDR1 LNHNV and CDR2 YYDKDF (reference sequence). This CDR3 comprises 16 residues. Trimming removed 3 bases from V and 3 bases from J, with 17 bases in between. CDR3 nucleotide sequence: TGTGCCACCAGCAGTGGGGAAGGCAGGGGTGACTATGGCTACACCTTC. Encoded protein: CATSSGEGRGDYGYTF.

This clonotype was found many times. This chain connects TRBV24-1 to TRBJ2-7; TRBD1 agrees at 8 bases. CDR1 and CDR2 (germline): KGHDR, SFDVKD. V was clipped by 4 bases and J by 5 bases; unmatched bases: 3. This CDR3 has 13 residues. The CDR3 loop reads CATSDGQGDEQYF. Here the CDR3 DNA reads TGTGCCACCAGTGACGGACAGGGCGACGAGCAGTACTTC.

The V call is TRBV20-1, the J call TRBJ1-1; D remains ambiguous. This CDR3 is built from 12 residues. CDR1 is DFQATT and CDR2 is SNEGSKA in the germline V gene (reference sequence). The V end was cut by 3 bases, the J end by 3 bases, with 8 bases between. For the CDR3, the DNA is TGCAGTGCTAGCTATCGGGACACTGAAGCTTTCTTT. Protein product: CSASYRDTEAFF.

Regarding this clonotype: The junction shows a germline mismatch at one end, possibly a read error. The rearrangement uses TRBV4-1 and TRBJ2-2; 7 bases line up with TRBD2. Germline assignment: CDR1 MGHRA and CDR2 YSYEKL. The CDR3 length is 14 residues. The CDR3, as DNA: TGTGCCAGCAACGGGAGGATAAACACCGGGGAGCTGTTTTTT. It is translated as CASNGRINTGELFF.

This chain uses TRBV29-1 with TRBJ2-1, with 12 nucleotides matching TRBD2. The trim removed 7 bases at V and 7 bases at J, leaving 8 bases unmatched. The CDR3 sequence is 14 residues long. The germline gives CDR1 SQVTM, CDR2 ANQGSEA. CDR3 bases: TGCAGCGACGCCCCAGGGACTAGCGGGAATGAGCAGTTCTTC. It is translated as CSDAPGTSGNEQFF.

Details on this clonotype: Relative to the germline gene, one junction end is altered; a read error may explain this. V is TRBV7-9 and J is TRBJ2-3; D is possibly TRBD1 (6 bases). The CDR3 length is 16 residues. CDR1 is SEHNR, CDR2 FQNEAQ, per germline (reference sequence). This chain's CDR3 is CASSLPGQENTDTQCF. The CDR3 coding sequence is TGTGCCAGCAGCTTACCGGGACAAGAAAACACAGATACGCAGTGTTTT.

This clonotype was counted ten times or more. The gene calls are TRBV7-9 and TRBJ2-5; 8 bases line up with TRBD1. The CDR3 has 15 amino acids. CDR1 and CDR2 from the germline V gene are SEHNR and FQNEAQ (reference sequence). V lost 6 bases and J lost 1; bases outside the gene matches: 7. The CDR3 DNA reads TGTGCCAGCAGGAACCATCAGGGGGCCCAAGAGACCCAGTACTTC. Translating it yields CASRNHQGAQETQYF.

The genes are TRBV7-8 and TRBJ1-2, with 9 positions matching TRBD1. Germline V gives CDR1 SGHVS, CDR2 FQNEAQ. V dropped 3 bases and J dropped 8; count of bases not matched to a gene: 10. The CDR3 length is 15 residues. The CDR3 is CASSLVGQGIEGYTF. CDR3 coding DNA: TGTGCCAGCAGCTTGGTAGGACAGGGGATCGAGGGCTACACCTTC.

This clonotype was detected once. V and J are TRBV29-1 and TRBJ1-2, with 7 bases fitting TRBD1. With V trimmed by 8 bases and J by 3 bases, 6 bases remained unmatched. CDR1 SQVTM and CDR2 ANQGSEA come from the germline V gene. The length of the CDR3 is 12 residues. Here the CDR3 DNA reads TGCAGCCCGGGACAGCCGGACTATGGCTACACCTTC. This translates into CSPGQPDYGYTF.

This clonotype was seen many times. The DNA for the CDR3 is TGTGCCAGCAGTCCCCTCCGGACAGCCTATAATTCACCCCTCCACTTT. This translates into CASSPLRTAYNSPLHF. J is TRBJ1-6 and V is TRBV6-5; D perhaps matches TRBD1 (6 bases). The CDR3 contains 16 residues. Deletions cut 5 bases from V and 2 bases from J, with 13 bases between. Germline CDR1 is MNHEY and CDR2 is SVGAGI.

The chain has TRBV6-5 and TRBJ2-1; 7 nucleotides match TRBD1. There are 14 residues in the CDR3. Germline lookup yields CDR1 MNHEY and CDR2 SVGAGI. V lost 7 bases, J lost 10 bases, and 13 bases stayed unmatched. CDR3 coding DNA: TGTGCCAGCATCCGAGGGACAGCACTTTCCGAGCAGTTCTTC. Its translation: CASIRGTALSEQFF.

This clonotype was detected ten times or more. The rearrangement uses TRBV12-3 or TRBV12-4 and TRBJ1-1; D perhaps matches TRBD1 (5 bases). The CDR3 runs 16 residues. The V end lost 6 bases, the J end lost 0 bases, and 17 bases lay between the germline ends. The CDR3 DNA sequence: TGTGCCAGCAGGGTCAGGGCTGAAGGCCTGAACACTGAAGCTTTCTTT. This gives the protein CASRVRAEGLNTEAFF.

There are many counts of this clonotype. This rearrangement joins TRBV12-3 or TRBV12-4 to TRBJ1-3, with D uncertain. CDR3 length equals 14 residues. Trimming removed 2 bases at V and 1 base at J, with 6 bases between. For the CDR3, the DNA is TGTGCCAGCAGTTTACGAGGTTCTGGAAACACCATATATTTT. Its protein is CASSLRGSGNTIYF.

This clonotype was seen many times. The chain has TRBV10-3 and TRBJ1-1; the D is unclear. CDR1 and CDR2 from the germline V gene are ENHRY and SYGVKD. The CDR3 runs 13 residues. Between the trimmed V and J ends, which lost 0 bases and 0 bases, there was a span of 2 bases. The CDR3 is CAISESMNTEAFF. In DNA form, the CDR3 reads TGTGCCATCAGTGAGTCGATGAACACTGAAGCTTTCTTT.

This clonotype was seen repeatedly, ten times or more. V is TRBV12-3 or TRBV12-4 and J is TRBJ1-5; 7 bases line up with TRBD1. The V gene end was trimmed by 7 bases and the J gene end by 6 bases; junction bases not matched to a gene: 6. The CDR3 sequence is 13 residues long. For the CDR3, the DNA is TGTGCCAGCAACAGGGGAGGGGGTCAGCCCCAGCATTTT. Encoded protein: CASNRGGGQPQHF.

This clonotype was counted only a few times. The rearrangement joins TRBV12-3 or TRBV12-4 to TRBJ2-2; the D gene is possibly TRBD2 (5 bases). Trimming stripped 5 bases from V and 7 bases from J, with 32 bases between. CDR3 length: 20 residues. The DNA of the CDR3 is TGTGCCAGCAGTCTCACCGGGATAGTCACCTACCCCAAACACATCGGGGAGCTGTTTTTT. Translation gives CASSLTGIVTYPKHIGELFF.